This T cell receptor beta chain comes out of a study of Ad26.COV2.S vaccination and SARS-CoV-2 variants. Across the study: The donor was enrolled in the Ad26.COV2.S arm of the COV1001 trial. By the intramuscular route, Ad26.COV2.S was given once, or twice 56 days apart. General study results and limits: While placebo recipients had lower spike-specific TCR breadth, vaccine recipients had more. Similar non-spike TCR breadth was observed in recipients of vaccine and of placebo.

In regard to this clone: Its antigen remains unknown.

Germline CDR1 KGHSH, CDR2 LQKENI. V was shortened by 4 bases and J by 9 bases, with 16 bases between the two germline ends. This CDR3 has 15 amino acids. Here immunoSEQ multiplex PCR was the method, and the copy in TCRdb shows in-frame clones only, minus some. The profile covers around 320,000 clones, with roughly 87% appearing a single time and about 3.4% taken by the ten largest. Treatment noted: some 19 received Ad26.COV2.S at low or high dose, single or two shots; a few received placebo; per-sample allocation not given. Sampling took place 63 days after the first vaccine or placebo injection. The sample here was peripheral blood, taken in a trial of Ad26.COV2.S vaccine versus placebo. The receptor was isolated from a person aged 18-65 years who received the Ad26.COV2.S COVID-19 vaccine or a placebo. V is TRBV18 and J is TRBJ1-6; no reliable D call. The CDR3 loop reads CASSLDAEGRSPLHF. CDR3 nucleotide sequence: TGTGCCAGCTCACTAGATGCCGAAGGCCGTTCACCCCTCCACTTT.